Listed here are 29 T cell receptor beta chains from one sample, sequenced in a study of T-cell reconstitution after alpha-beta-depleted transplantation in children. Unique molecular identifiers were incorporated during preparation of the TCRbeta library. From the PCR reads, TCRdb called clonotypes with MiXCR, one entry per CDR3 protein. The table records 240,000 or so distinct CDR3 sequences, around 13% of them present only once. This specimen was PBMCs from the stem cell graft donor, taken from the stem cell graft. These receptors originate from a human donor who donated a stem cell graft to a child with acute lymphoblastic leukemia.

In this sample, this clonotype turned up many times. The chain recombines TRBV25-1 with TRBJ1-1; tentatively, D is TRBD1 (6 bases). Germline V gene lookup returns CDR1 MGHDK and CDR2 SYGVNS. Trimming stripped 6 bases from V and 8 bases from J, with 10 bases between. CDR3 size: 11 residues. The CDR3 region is CASREGGEAFF. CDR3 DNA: TGTGCCAGCAGGGAGGGGGGGGAAGCTTTCTTT.

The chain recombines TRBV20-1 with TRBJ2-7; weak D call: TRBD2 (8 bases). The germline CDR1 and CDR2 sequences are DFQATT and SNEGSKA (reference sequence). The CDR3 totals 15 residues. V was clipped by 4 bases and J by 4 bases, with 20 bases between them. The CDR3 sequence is CSANPGRGLEYEQYF. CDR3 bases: TGCAGTGCTAACCCCGGGAGGGGGCTAGAGTACGAGCAGTACTTC.

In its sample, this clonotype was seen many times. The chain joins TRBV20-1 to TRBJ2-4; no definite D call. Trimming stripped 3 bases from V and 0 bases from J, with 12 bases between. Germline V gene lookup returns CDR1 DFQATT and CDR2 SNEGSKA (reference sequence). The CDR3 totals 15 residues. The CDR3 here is CSARGLPLAKNIQYF. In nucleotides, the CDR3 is TGCAGTGCTAGGGGCCTCCCCCTAGCCAAAAACATTCAGTACTTC.

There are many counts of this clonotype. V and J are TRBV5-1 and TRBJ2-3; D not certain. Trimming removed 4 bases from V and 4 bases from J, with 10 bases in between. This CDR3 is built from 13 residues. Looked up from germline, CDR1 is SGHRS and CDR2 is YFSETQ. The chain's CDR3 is CASSQLGPDTQYF. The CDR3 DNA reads TGCGCCAGCAGCCAACTCGGACCAGATACGCAGTATTTT.

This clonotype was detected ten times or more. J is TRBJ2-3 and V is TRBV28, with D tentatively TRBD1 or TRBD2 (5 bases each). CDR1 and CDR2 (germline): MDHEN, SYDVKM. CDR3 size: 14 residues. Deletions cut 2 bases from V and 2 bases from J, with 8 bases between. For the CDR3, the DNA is TGTGCCAGCAGTTTAGGGGGATACACAGATACGCAGTATTTT. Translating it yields CASSLGGYTDTQYF.

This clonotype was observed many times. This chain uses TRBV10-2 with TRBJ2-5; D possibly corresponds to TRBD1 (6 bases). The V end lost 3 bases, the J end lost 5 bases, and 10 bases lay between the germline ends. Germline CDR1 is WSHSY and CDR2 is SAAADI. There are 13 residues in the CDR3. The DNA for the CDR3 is TGCGCCAGCAGTGAAAACAGGGTCGAGACCCAGTACTTC. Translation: CASSENRVETQYF.

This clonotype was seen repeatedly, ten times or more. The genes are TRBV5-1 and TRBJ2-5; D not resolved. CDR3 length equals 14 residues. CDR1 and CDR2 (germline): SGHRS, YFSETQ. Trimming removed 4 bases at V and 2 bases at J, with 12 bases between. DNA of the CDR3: TGCGCCAGCAGCCCACACAGTGTTCAAGAGACCCAGTACTTC. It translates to CASSPHSVQETQYF.

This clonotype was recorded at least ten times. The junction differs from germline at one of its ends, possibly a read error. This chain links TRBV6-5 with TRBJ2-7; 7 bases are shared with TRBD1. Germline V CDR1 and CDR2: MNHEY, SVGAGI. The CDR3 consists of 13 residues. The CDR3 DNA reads TGTGCCAGCAGTTACTCTTGGGACAGCTCCATTCAATTC. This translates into CASSYSWDSSIQF.

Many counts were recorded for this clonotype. The CDR3 spells CASSPARGAGEQYF. CDR3 DNA: TGTGCCAGCAGCCCGGCCCGAGGGGCGGGGGAGCAGTACTTC. The chain couples TRBV3-1 to TRBJ2-7; perhaps TRBD2 as D (6 bases). CDR1 LGHDT and CDR2 YNNKEL come from the germline V gene (reference sequence). The CDR3 is 14 amino acids. The V end lost 4 bases, the J end lost 7 bases, and 17 bases lay between the germline ends.

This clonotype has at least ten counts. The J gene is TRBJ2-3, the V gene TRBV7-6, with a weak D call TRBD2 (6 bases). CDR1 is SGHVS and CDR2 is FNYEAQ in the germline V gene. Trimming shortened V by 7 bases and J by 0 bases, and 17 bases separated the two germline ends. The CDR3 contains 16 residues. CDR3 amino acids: CASTPRRAPSTDTQYF. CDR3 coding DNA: TGTGCCAGCACACCTCGGAGGGCCCCAAGCACAGATACGCAGTATTTT.

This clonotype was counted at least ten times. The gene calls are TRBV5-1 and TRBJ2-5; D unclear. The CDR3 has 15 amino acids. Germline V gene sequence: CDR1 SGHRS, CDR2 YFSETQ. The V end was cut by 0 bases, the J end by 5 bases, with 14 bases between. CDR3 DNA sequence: TGCGCCAGCAGCTTGGCCGGCAGAGCGTGGGAGACCCAGTACTTC. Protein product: CASSLAGRAWETQYF.

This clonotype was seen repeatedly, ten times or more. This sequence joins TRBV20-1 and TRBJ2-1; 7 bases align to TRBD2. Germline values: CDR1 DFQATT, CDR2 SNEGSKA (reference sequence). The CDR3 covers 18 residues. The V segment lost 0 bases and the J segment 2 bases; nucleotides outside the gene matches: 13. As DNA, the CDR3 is TGCAGTGCTAGAGACAGTTCTGGCGGGGGACCAGCCTACAATGAGCAGTTCTTC. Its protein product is CSARDSSGGGPAYNEQFF.

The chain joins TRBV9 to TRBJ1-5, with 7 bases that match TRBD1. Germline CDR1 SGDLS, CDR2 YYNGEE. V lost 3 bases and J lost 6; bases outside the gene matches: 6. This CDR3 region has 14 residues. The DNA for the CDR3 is TGTGCCAGCAGCGGACACTCAGGGGGTCAGCCCCAGCATTTT. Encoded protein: CASSGHSGGQPQHF. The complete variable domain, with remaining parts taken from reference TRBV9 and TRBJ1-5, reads DSGVTQTPKHLITATGQRVTLRCSPRSGDLSVYWYQQSLDQGLQFLIQYYNGEERAKGNILERFSAQQFPDLHSELNLSSLELGDSALYFCASSGHSGGQPQHFGDGTRLSIL.

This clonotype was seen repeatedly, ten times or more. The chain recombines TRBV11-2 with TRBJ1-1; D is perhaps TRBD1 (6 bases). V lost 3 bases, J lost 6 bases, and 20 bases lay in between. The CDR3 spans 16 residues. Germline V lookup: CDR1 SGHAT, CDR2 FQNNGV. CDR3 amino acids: CASSFWSFSGEAEAFF. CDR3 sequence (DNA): TGTGCCAGCAGCTTCTGGTCATTCTCAGGGGAAGCTGAAGCTTTCTTT. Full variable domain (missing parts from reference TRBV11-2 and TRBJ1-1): EAGVAQSPRYKIIEKRQSVAFWCNPISGHATLYWYQQILGQGPKLLIQFQNNGVVDDSQLPKDRFSAERLKGVDSTLKIQPAKLEDSAVYLCASSFWSFSGEAEAFFGQGTRLTVV.

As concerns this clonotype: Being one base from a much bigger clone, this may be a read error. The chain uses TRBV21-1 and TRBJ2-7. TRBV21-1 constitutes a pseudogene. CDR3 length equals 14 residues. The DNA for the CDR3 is TGTGCCAGCAGCAAACGTGGGGTTACCTACGAGCAGTACTTC. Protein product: CASSKRGVTYEQYF.

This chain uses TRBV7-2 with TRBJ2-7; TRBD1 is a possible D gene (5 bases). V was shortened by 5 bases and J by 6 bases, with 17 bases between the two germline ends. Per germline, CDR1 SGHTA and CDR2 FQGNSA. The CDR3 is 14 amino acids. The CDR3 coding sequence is TGTGCCAGCAGCCCCGAATTTAGGGGTAGCGAGCAGTACTTC. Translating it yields CASSPEFRGSEQYF.

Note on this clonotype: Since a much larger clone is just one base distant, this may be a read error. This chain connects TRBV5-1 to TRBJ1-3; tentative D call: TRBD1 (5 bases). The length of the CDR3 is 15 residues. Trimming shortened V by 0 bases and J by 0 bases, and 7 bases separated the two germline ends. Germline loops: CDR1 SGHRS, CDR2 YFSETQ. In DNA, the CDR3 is TGCGCCAGCAGCTTGGACGGGGGCTCTGGAAACACCATATATTTT. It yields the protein CASSLDGGSGNTIYF.

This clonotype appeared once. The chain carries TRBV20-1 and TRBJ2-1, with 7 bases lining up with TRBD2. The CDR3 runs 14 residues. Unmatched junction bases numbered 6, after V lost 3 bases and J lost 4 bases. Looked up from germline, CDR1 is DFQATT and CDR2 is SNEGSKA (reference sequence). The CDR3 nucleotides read TGCAGTGCTAGTACGTCTAGCGGTTACAATGAGCAGTTCTTC. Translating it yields CSASTSSGYNEQFF.

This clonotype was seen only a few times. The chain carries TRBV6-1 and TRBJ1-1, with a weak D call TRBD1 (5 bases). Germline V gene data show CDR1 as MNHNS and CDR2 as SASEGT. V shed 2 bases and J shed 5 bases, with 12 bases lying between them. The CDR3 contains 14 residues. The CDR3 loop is CASSEPEAGTEAFF. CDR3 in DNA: TGTGCCAGCAGTGAACCGGAGGCAGGGACTGAAGCTTTCTTT.

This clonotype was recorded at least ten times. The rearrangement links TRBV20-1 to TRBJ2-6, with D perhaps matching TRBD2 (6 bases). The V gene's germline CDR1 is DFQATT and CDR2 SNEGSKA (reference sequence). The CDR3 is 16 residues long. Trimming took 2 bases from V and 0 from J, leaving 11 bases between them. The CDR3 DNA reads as TGCAGTGCTAGACCCTGGGAGGCCTCTGGGGCCAACGTCCTGACTTTC. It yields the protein CSARPWEASGANVLTF.

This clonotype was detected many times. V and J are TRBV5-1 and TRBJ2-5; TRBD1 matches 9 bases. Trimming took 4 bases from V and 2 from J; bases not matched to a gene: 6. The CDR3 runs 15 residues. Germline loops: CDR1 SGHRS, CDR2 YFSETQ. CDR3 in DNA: TGCGCCAGCAGCCGACTACAGGGGGCTCAAGAGACCCAGTACTTC. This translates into CASSRLQGAQETQYF.

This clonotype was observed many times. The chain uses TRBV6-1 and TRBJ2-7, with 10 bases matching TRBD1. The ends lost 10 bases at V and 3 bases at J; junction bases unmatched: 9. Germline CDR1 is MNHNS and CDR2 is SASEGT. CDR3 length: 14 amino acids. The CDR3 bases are TGTGCCACTCGGGACAGGGGAAAATTCTACGAGCAGTACTTC. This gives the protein CATRDRGKFYEQYF.

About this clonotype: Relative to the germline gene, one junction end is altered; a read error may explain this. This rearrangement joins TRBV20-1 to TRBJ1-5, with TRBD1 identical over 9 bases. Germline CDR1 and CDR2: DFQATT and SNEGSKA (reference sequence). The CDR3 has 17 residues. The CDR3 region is CCAIRRDRVYSNQPQHF. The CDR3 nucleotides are TGCTGTGCTATCCGCCGGGACAGGGTTTATAGCAATCAGCCCCAGCATTTT.

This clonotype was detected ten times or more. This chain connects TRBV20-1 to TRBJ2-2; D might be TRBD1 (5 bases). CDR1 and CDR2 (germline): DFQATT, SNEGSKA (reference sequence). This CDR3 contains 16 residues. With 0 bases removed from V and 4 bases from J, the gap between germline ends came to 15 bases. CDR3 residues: CSARDAGPLVTGELFF. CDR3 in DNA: TGCAGTGCTAGAGATGCAGGGCCCCTTGTCACCGGGGAGCTGTTTTTT.

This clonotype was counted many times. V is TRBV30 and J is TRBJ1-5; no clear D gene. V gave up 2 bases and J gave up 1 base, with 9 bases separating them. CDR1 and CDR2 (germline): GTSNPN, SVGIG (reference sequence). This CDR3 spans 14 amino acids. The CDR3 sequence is CAWSTGGSNQPQHF. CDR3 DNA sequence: TGTGCCTGGAGTACGGGAGGGAGCAATCAGCCCCAGCATTTT. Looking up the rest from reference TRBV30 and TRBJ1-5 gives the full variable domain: SQTIHQWPATLVQPVGSPLSLECTVEGTSNPNLYWYRQAAGRGLQLLFYSVGIGQISSEVPQNLSASRPQDRQFILSSKKLLLSDSGFYLCAWSTGGSNQPQHFGDGTRLSIL.

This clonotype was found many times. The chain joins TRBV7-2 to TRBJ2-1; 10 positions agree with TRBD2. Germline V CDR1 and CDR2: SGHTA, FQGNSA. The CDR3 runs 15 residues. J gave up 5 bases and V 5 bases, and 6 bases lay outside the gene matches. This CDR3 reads CASSPGLAGDNEQFF. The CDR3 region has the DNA TGTGCCAGCAGCCCAGGGCTAGCGGGGGACAATGAGCAGTTCTTC.

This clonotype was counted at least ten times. CDR3: CASSLERQATQEQYF. The CDR3 DNA sequence: TGCGCCAGCAGCTTGGAGAGACAAGCTACGCAGGAGCAGTACTTC. The chain couples TRBV5-1 to TRBJ2-7; unclear D gene. The V end lost 0 bases, the J end lost 7 bases, and 17 bases lay between the germline ends. Per the germline V gene, CDR1 is SGHRS and CDR2 is YFSETQ. There are 15 residues in the CDR3. Full variable domain (remainder filled in from reference TRBV5-1 and TRBJ2-7): KAGVTQTPRYLIKTRGQQVTLSCSPISGHRSVSWYQQTPGQGLQFLFEYFSETQRNKGNFPGRFSGRQFSNSRSEMNVSTLELGDSALYLCASSLERQATQEQYFGPGTRLTVT.

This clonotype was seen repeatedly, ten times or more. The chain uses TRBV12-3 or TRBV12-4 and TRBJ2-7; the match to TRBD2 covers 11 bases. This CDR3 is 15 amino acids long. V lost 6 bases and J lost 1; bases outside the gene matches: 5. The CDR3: CASSPSGRTSYEQYF. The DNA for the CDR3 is TGTGCCAGCAGCCCTAGCGGGAGGACGTCCTACGAGCAGTACTTC.

CDR3: CATTSSGLAGADTQYF. In DNA form, the CDR3 reads TGTGCCACCACTTCATCGGGACTAGCGGGAGCAGATACGCAGTATTTT. The chain uses TRBV24-1 and TRBJ2-3; TRBD2 matches at 14 bases. There are 16 residues in the CDR3. CDR1 and CDR2 (germline): KGHDR, SFDVKD. Trimming removed 8 bases from V and 4 bases from J; junction bases left unmatched: 7.